The clone carrying this T cell receptor (beta chain) was counted ten times or more. TCRdb re-derived calls from the 5' RACE reads in MiXCR, one entry per CDR3 protein. There are some 8,900 distinct CDR3 sequences in the sample; more than 4.5% occur only once, and approximately 28% lies in the top ten. As for time point: sample taken at primary tumor resection. The sample belongs to a study of spatial heterogeneity in lung cancer. The sequencing here drew on PBMCs, taken at surgery. This TCR was sampled from a male donor with early-stage non-small cell lung cancer.

In nucleotides, the CDR3 is TGTGCCAGCAGTCTCGGGACTTTGGAGACCCAGTACTTC. It yields the protein CASSLGTLETQYF. V gene TRBV6-2 or TRBV6-3 combines with J gene TRBJ2-5; weak D call: TRBD2 (6 bases). V shed 5 bases and J shed 5 bases, with 12 bases lying between them. Germline CDR1 MNHEY, CDR2 SVGEGT. This CDR3 has 13 amino acids.